This entry describes one TCR beta chain. Its antigen is undetermined. This specimen comes from a study of shared clonotypes between healthy human individuals. Assay used: immunoSEQ multiplex PCR; TCRdb lists only in-frame clones, some missing. The sample records 2,100,000 or so clones, about 94% being singletons. Study-level points and caveats: Sorted-subset sequencing, rarefaction showed, was incomplete despite large depth. Compared with clonotypes that all four donors shared, non-shared clonotypes had lower generation probabilities.

Sequencing was carried out using naive CD4+ T cells sorted from blood. The subset denotes: CD45RA+ positively selected. The source of this sequence is a man aged 18 to 30 in good health.

CDR3 protein: CASSQDPTATNEKLFF. As DNA, the CDR3 is TGCGCCAGCAGCCAGGACCCCACAGCAACTAATGAAAAACTGTTTTTT. This chain uses TRBV4-1 with TRBJ1-4; D unresolved. V was pared by 3 bases and J by 0 bases, with 11 bases between. Germline assignment: CDR1 MGHRA and CDR2 YSYEKL. The CDR3 consists of 16 residues.